Listed below are T cell receptor beta chains from one sample, sequenced in a study of radiotherapy plus CTLA-4 blockade in lung cancer. Produced via immunoSEQ multiplex PCR; TCRdb's table is partial and in-frame only. The table records over 12,000 clones, more than 70% of them present only once. The sequencing here drew on peripheral blood, taken from a patient treated with radiotherapy plus ipilimumab. The source is a human donor with non-small cell lung cancer that progressed on radiotherapy plus ipilimumab. Some clones in this sample may be carry-over from other donors' samples. The CDR3 runs from the conserved cysteine through the conserved F or W. The D gene is left open where the match is weak. A row's size may be missing; if present it is once, few, many or a size class.

TRBV10-2,-,TRBJ2-5,-,TGCGCCAGCACCCTCGGTCCCGGTGGTGGGACCCAGTACTTC,CASTLGPGGGTQYF
TRBV6-1,TRBD2,TRBJ2-5,-,TGTGCCAGCAGTGATAGACTAGCGGGATTGGAGACCCAGTACTTC,CASSDRLAGLETQYF
TRBV5-4,-,TRBJ1-1,once,TGTGCCAGCAGCCCCGGGGGGCTAGACACTGAAGCTTTCTTT,CASSPGGLDTEAFF
TRBV15,-,TRBJ2-7,-,TGTGCCACCCAACGCGGGACAGAGGCCGAGCAGTACTTC,CATQRGTEAEQYF
TRBV11-2,TRBD2,TRBJ2-5,-,TGTGCCAGCAGCCTTAGCGGGAGAAGAGAGACCCAGTACTTC,CASSLSGRRETQYF
TRBV29-1,TRBD1,TRBJ2-6,-,TGCAGCGTTGAAGATCTTAAGGACAGGGTGTTGTTGGCCAACGTCCTGACTTTC,CSVEDLKDRVLLANVLTF
TRBV7-2,TRBD1,TRBJ1-5,-,TGTGCCAGCAGCCAGGGACAGGGGGCCGAGCCCCAGCATTTT,CASSQGQGAEPQHF
TRBV12-5,-,TRBJ1-1,-,TGTGCTAGTGGTTTGGTACGTTTCGACAGCAACACTGAAGCTTTCTTT,CASGLVRFDSNTEAFF
TRBV5-1,TRBD1,TRBJ1-3,once,TGCGCCAGCAGCTTGGGTCAGGGGGACACCATATATTTT,CASSLGQGDTIYF
TRBV28,-,TRBJ1-2,-,TGTGCCAGCTCCCTTTGGGCAGCCAACTATGGCTACACCTTC,CASSLWAANYGYTF
TRBV30,TRBD2,TRBJ2-7,-,TGTGCCTGGAGTCGACTAGCGGGAGTTATTTACGAGCAGTACTTC,CAWSRLAGVIYEQYF
TRBV9,-,TRBJ1-1,few,TGTGCCAGCAGCGTAAAAGGGGGAACTGAAGCTTTCTTT,CASSVKGGTEAFF
TRBV9,TRBD2,TRBJ2-5,-,TGTGCCAGCAGCGCAGACGGGAGGGCCGGGAAGACCCAGTACTTC,CASSADGRAGKTQYF
TRBV5-4,-,TRBJ2-1,-,TGTGCCAGCAGCTTGGGGTCTTCGGGATCCTCCAATGAGCAGTTCTTC,CASSLGSSGSSNEQFF
TRBV5-5,TRBD1,TRBJ1-5,-,TGTGCCAGCAGCTCCGGTCCCGGGACAGGGAATCAGCCCCAGCATTTT,CASSSGPGTGNQPQHF
TRBV11-2,TRBD2,TRBJ2-1,few,TGTGCCAGCAGCTCCAGGGTGGCGGGGGGGCGGTTGAATGAGCAGTTCTTC,CASSSRVAGGRLNEQFF
TRBV10-3,TRBD2,TRBJ2-7,few,TGTGCCATCAGGGCTAAGTCCGGGACTAGCGGGAGTGGCGAGCAGTACTTC,CAIRAKSGTSGSGEQYF
TRBV7-9,-,TRBJ2-1,-,TGTGCCAGCAGTAGCACCCTATCCTACAATGAGCAGTTCTTC,CASSSTLSYNEQFF
TRBV6-6,-,TRBJ1-2,few,TGTGCCAGCAGTCCACAGGGAAACTATGGCTACACCTTC,CASSPQGNYGYTF
TRBV29-1,TRBD2,TRBJ2-1,once,TGCAGCGAGGTTAGCGGGAGCTCCTACAATGAGCAGTTCTTC,CSEVSGSSYNEQFF
TRBV7-7,TRBD2,TRBJ2-3,once,TGTGCCAGCAGCTTAGGAGCGGGAGGTGGGCAGGGAGATACGCAGTATTTT,CASSLGAGGGQGDTQYF
TRBV28,TRBD1,TRBJ2-3,-,TGTGCCAGCAACTCATACAGGGGGGCCCGAAGGAGCACAGATACGCAGTATTTT,CASNSYRGARRSTDTQYF
TRBV4-1,TRBD2,TRBJ2-7,-,TGCGCCAGCAGCCGCTATCCGGGACTAGCGGGAGGGGACGAGCAGTACTTC,CASSRYPGLAGGDEQYF
TRBV21-1,-,TRBJ2-3,-,TGTGCCAGCATTGCGCGGGAGGGGAGCACAGATACGCAGTATTTT,CASIAREGSTDTQYF
TRBV6-4,-,TRBJ1-1,-,TGTGCCAGCAGTGAAAGGGCGGGGGTCACTGAAGCTTTCTTT,CASSERAGVTEAFF
TRBV12-5,-,TRBJ2-1,-,TGTGCTAGTGGTTTAACGGGACTGCCGGGGAATGAGCAGTTCTTC,CASGLTGLPGNEQFF
TRBV5-1,-,TRBJ2-1,-,TGCGCCAGCAGTCACCGGCAGGGCAATGAGCAGTTCTTC,CASSHRQGNEQFF
TRBV4-3,TRBD2,TRBJ2-1,-,TGCGCCAGCAGCCAAGATAGGACTAGCGGGAGCTATGAGCAGTTCTTC,CASSQDRTSGSYEQFF
TRBV7-2,TRBD1,TRBJ2-3,once,TGTGCCAGCAGCTTAGTAGTCGGACAGGGAGCAAATATGCAGTATTTT,CASSLVVGQGANMQYF
TRBV10-2,TRBD2,TRBJ2-7,-,TGCGCCAGCAGTGAGGGTACTAGCGGGGACGAGCAGTACTTC,CASSEGTSGDEQYF
TRBV2,TRBD1,TRBJ1-2,few,TGTGCCAGCAGTGATCCTTATGGGACAGATCGTCTTGGCTACACCTTC,CASSDPYGTDRLGYTF
TRBV9,TRBD1,TRBJ2-2,-,TGTGCCAGCGGAAGGACAGGCGCGAACACCGGGGAGCTGTTTTTT,CASGRTGANTGELFF
TRBV6-1,-,TRBJ2-1,-,TGTGCCAGCAGTCATTTCTGGAGCTCCTACAATGAGCAGTTCTTC,CASSHFWSSYNEQFF
TRBV10-3,-,TRBJ2-1,-,TGTGCCATCAGTGCAGCCCTCAGCGCCGCCGATTACAATGAGCAGTTCTTC,CAISAALSAADYNEQFF